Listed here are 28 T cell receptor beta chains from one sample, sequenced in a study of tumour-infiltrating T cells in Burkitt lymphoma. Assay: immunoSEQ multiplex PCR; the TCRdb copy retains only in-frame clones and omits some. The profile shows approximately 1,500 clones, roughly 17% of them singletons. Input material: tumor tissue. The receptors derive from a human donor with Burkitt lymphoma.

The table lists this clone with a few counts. CDR3 sequence (DNA): TGTGCCAGCAGCTTAGGGGACAGGTTTGAGCAGTACTTC. Protein product: CASSLGDRFEQYF. V usage is TRBV11-3 and J usage is TRBJ2-7, with 8 bases matching TRBD1. Germline V gene data show CDR1 as SGHNT and CDR2 as YENEEA. V trimming: 1 base; J trimming: 7 bases; junction bases outside the gene matches: 3. The CDR3 runs 13 residues.

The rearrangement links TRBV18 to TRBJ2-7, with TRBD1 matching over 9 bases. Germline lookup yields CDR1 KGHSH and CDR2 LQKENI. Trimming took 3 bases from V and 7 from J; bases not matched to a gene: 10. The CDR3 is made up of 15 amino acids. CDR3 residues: CASSPPGQGMREQYF. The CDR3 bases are TGTGCCAGCTCACCCCCGGGACAGGGAATGCGGGAGCAGTACTTC.

The chain's CDR3 is CASSLLRGTSPYEQYF. CDR3 DNA sequence: TGTGCCAGCAGCTTACTCAGGGGTACTAGCCCATACGAGCAGTACTTC. The chain combines TRBV11-3 with TRBJ2-7; D assignment may be TRBD1 or TRBD2 (6 bases each). The CDR3 consists of 16 residues. The V gene lost 2 bases and the J gene lost 4 bases, with 18 bases spanning the gap. Germline CDR1 reads SGHNT; CDR2 reads YENEEA.

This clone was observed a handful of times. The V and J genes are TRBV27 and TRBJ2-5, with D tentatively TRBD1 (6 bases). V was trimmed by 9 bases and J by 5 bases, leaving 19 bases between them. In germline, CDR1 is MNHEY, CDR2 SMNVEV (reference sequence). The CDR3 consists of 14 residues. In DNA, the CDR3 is TGTGCCAGAACTTTTTGTGGGGGCAATGAGACCCAGTACTTC. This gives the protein CARTFCGGNETQYF.

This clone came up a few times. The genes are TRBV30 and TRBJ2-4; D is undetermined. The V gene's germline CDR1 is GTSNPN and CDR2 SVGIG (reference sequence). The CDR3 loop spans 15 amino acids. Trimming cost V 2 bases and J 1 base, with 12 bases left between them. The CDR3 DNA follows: TGTGCCTGGAGTTCCCCTCTGGGGGCCAAAAACATTCAGTACTTC. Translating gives CAWSSPLGAKNIQYF.

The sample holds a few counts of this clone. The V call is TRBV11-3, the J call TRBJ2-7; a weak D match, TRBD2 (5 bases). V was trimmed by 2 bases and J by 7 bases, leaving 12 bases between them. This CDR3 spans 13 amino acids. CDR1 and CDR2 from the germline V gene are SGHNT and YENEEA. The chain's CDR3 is CASSLNPRGEQYF. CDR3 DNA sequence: TGTGCCAGCAGCTTAAACCCACGGGGAGAGCAGTACTTC. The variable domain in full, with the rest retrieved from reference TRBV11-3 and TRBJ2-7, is EAGVVQSPRYKIIEKKQPVAFWCNPISGHNTLYWYLQNLGQGPELLIRYENEEAVDDSQLPKDRFSAERLKGVDSTLKIQPAELGDSAVYLCASSLNPRGEQYFGPGTRLTVT.

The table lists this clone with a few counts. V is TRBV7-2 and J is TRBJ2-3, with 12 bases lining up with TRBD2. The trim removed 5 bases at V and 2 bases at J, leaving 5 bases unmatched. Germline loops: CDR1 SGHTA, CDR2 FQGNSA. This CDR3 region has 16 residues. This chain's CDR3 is CASSGGLAGLTDTQYF. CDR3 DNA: TGTGCCAGCAGCGGGGGACTAGCGGGCCTCACAGATACGCAGTATTTT.

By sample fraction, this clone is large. For the CDR3, the DNA is TGCGCCAGCAGCCAAGATTGGGGGGAAACCTATGGCTACACCTTC. Its translation is CASSQDWGETYGYTF. The V call is TRBV4-1, the J call TRBJ1-2; weak D call: TRBD1 (5 bases). Germline CDR1 reads MGHRA; CDR2 reads YSYEKL. V was shortened by 0 bases and J by 4 bases, with 12 bases between the two germline ends. The CDR3 is 15 residues long.

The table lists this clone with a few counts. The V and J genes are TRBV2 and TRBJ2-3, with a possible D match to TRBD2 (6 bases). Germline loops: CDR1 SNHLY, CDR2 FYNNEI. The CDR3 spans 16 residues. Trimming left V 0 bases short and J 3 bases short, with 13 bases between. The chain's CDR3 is CASSEARDWLTDTQYF. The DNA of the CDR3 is TGTGCCAGCAGTGAAGCGCGGGACTGGTTAACAGATACGCAGTATTTT.

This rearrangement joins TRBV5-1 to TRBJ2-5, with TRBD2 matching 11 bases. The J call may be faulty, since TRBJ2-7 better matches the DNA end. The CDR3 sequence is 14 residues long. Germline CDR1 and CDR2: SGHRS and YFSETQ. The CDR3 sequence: CASGTSGGSYEQYF. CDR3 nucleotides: TGCGCCAGCGGAACTAGCGGGGGAAGCTACGAGCAGTACTTC.

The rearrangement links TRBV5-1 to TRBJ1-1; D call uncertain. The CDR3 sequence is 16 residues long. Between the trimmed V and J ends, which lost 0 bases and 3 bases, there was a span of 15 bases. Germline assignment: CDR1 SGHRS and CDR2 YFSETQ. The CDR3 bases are TGCGCCAGCAGCTTGGTGGAGAGGGTCATGGACACTGAAGCTTTCTTT. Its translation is CASSLVERVMDTEAFF.

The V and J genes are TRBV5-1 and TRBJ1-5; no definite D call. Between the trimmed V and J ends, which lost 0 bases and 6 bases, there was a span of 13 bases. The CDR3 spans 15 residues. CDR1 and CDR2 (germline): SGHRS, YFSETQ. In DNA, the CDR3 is TGCGCCAGCAGCTTGGCCGGTTCTGAGGGTCAGCCCCAGCATTTT. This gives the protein CASSLAGSEGQPQHF.

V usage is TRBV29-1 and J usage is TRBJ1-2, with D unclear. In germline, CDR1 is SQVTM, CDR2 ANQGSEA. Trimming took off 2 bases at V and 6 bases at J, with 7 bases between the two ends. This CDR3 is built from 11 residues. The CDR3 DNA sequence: TGCAGCGTTGAATGGGCTAATGGCTACACCTTC. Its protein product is CSVEWANGYTF.

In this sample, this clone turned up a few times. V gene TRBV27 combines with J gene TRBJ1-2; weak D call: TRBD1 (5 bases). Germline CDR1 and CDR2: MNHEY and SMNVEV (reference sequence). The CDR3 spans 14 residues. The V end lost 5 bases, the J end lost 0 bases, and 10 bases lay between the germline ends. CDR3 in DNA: TGTGCCAGCAGTAAATTGGACACTAACTATGGCTACACCTTC. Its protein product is CASSKLDTNYGYTF.

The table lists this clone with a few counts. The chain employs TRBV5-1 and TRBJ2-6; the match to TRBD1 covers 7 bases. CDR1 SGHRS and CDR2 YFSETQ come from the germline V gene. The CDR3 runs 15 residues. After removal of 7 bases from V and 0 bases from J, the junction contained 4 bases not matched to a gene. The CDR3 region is CASRDSPSGANVLTF. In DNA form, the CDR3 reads TGCGCCAGCCGGGACAGCCCCTCTGGGGCCAACGTCCTGACTTTC.

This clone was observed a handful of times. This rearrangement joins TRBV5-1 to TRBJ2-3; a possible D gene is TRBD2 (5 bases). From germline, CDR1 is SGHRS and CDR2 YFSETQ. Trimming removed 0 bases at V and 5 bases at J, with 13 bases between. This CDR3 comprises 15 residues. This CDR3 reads CASSLGAFRGDTQYF. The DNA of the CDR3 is TGCGCCAGCAGCTTGGGGGCTTTCCGGGGAGATACGCAGTATTTT.

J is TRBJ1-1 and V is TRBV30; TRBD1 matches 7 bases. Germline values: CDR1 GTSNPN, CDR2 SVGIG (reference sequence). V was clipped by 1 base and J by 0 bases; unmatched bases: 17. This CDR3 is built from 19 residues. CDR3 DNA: TGTGCCTGGAGTGATGACCCGGGGAGGGGGCGGATCATGAACACTGAAGCTTTCTTT. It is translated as CAWSDDPGRGRIMNTEAFF.

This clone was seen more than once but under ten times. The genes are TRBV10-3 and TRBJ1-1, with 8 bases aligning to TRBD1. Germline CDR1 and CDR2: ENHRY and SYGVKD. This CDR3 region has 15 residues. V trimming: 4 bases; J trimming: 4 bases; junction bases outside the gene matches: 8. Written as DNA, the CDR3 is TGTGCCATCAGTGTGGGACAGGAAGGGCTCACTGAAGCTTTCTTT. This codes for CAISVGQEGLTEAFF.

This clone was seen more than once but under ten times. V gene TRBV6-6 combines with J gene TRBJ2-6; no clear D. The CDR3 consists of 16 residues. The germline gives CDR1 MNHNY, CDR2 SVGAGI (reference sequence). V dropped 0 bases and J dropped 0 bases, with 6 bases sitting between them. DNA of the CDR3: TGTGCCAGCAGTTACTCGAGAAGCTCTGGGGCCAACGTCCTGACTTTC. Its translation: CASSYSRSSGANVLTF.

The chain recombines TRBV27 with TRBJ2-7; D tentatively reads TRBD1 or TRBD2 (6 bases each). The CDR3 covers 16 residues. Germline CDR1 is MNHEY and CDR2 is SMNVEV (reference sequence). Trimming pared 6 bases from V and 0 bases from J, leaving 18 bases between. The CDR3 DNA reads TGTGCCAGCAGCGTAACGTGGGGGGCTGACTCCTACGAGCAGTACTTC. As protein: CASSVTWGADSYEQYF.

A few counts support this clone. CDR3 coding DNA: TGCGCCAGCAGCTCCGAGGATACCTCTGGAAACACCATATATTTT. Encoded protein: CASSSEDTSGNTIYF. J is TRBJ1-3 and V is TRBV5-1; no definite D call. Germline V lookup: CDR1 SGHRS, CDR2 YFSETQ. The CDR3 has 15 residues. Trimming shortened V by 3 bases and J by 0 bases, and 10 bases separated the two germline ends.

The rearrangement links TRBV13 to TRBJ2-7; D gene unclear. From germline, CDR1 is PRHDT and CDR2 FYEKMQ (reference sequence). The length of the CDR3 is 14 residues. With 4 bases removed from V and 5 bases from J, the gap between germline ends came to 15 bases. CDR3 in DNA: TGTGCCAGCAGCTCGTTCGGTGTTTTCGACGAGCAGTACTTC. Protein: CASSSFGVFDEQYF.

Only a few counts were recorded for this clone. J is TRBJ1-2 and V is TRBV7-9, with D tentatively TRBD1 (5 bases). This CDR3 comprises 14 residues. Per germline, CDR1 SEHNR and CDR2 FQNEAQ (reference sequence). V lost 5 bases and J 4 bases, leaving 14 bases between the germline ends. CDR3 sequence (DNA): TGTGCCAGCAGCCACCGGGACGGCTTCTATGGCTACACCTTC. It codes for CASSHRDGFYGYTF.

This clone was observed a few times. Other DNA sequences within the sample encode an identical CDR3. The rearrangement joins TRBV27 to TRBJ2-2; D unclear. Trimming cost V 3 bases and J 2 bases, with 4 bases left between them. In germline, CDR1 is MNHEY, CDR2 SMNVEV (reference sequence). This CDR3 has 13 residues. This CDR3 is CASSFFNTGELFF. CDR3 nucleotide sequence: TGTGCCAGCAGTTTTTTTAACACCGGGGAGCTGTTTTTT.

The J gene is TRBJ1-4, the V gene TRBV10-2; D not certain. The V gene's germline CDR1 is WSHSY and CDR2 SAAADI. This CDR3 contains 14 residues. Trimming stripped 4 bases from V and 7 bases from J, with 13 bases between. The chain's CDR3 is CASSVKGSGEKLFF. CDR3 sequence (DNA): TGCGCCAGCAGTGTAAAAGGGTCCGGTGAAAAACTGTTTTTT.

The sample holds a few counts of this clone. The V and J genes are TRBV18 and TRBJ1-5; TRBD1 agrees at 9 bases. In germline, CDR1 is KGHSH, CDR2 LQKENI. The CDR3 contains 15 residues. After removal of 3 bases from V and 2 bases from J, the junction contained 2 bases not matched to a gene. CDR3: CASSPDRGGNQPQHF. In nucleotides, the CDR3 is TGTGCCAGCTCACCGGACAGGGGAGGCAATCAGCCCCAGCATTTT.

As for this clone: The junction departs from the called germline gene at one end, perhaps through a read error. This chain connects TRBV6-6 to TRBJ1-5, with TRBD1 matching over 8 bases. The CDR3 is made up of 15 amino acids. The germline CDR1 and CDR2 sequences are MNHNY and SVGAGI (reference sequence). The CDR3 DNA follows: TGTGCCAGTAGTTATCCGGACAGGGCCTATCAGCCCCAGCATTTT. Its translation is CASSYPDRAYQPQHF.

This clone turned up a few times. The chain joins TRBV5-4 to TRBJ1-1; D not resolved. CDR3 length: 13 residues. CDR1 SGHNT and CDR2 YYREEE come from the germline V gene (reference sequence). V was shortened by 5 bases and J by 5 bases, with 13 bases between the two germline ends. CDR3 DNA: TGTGCCAGCAGTCATGGACGAGAAACTGAAGCTTTCTTT. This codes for CASSHGRETEAFF.